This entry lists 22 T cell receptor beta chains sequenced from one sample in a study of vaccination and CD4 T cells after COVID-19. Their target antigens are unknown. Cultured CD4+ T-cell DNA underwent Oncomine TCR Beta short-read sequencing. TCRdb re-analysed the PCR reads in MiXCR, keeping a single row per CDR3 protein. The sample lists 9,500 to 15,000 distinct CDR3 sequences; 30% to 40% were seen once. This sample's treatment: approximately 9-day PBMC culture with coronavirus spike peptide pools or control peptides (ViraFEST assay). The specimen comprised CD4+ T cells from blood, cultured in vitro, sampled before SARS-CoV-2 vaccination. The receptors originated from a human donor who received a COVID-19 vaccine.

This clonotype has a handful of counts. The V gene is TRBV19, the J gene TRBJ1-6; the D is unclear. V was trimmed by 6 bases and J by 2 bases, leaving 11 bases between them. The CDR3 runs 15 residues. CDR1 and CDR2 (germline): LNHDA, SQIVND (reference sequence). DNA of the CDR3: TGTGCCAGTAGCGACATAAAGGCCTATAATTCACCCCTCCACTTT. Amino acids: CASSDIKAYNSPLHF.

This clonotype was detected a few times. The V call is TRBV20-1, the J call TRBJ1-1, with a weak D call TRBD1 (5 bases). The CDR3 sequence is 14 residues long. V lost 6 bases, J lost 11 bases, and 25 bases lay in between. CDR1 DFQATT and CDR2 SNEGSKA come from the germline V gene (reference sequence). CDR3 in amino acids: CSASPFSGRGFAFF. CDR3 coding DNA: TGCAGTGCCAGCCCGTTCTCAGGGCGGGGTTTCGCTTTCTTT.

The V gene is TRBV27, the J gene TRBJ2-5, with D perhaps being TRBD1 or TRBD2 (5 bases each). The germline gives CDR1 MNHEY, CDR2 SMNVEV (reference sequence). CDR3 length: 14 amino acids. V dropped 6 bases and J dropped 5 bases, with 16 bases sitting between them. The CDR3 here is CASSPREGEETQYF. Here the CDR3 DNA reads TGTGCCAGCAGCCCCCGGGAAGGGGAGGAGACCCAGTACTTC.

CDR3 nucleotides: TGTGCCAGCAGCTGGACTAGCGGGCTTGAGACCCAGTACTTC. This encodes CASSWTSGLETQYF. The chain carries TRBV7-9 and TRBJ2-5, with 11 bases aligning to TRBD2. The germline CDR1 and CDR2 sequences are SEHNR and FQNEAQ (reference sequence). Trimming cost V 4 bases and J 5 bases; bases outside gene matches: 3. This CDR3 region has 14 residues.

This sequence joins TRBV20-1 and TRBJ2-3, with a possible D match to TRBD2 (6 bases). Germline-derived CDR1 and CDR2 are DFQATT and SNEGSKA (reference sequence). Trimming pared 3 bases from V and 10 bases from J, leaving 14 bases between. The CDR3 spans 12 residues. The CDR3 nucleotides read TGCAGTGCTAGGCCGACTAGTTTTCCGCAGTATTTT. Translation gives CSARPTSFPQYF.

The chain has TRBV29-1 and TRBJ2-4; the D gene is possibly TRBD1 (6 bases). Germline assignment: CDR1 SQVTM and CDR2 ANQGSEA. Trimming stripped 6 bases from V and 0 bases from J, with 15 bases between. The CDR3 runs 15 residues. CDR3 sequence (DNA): TGCAGCGTGGGACAAGCAACACTAGCCAAAAACATTCAGTACTTC. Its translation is CSVGQATLAKNIQYF.

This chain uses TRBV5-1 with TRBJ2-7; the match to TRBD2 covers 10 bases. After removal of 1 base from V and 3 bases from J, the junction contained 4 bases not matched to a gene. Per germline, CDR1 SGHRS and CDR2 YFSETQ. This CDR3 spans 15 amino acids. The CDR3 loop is CASSLSASGGYEQYF. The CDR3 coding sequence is TGCGCCAGCAGCTTGTCGGCTAGCGGGGGCTACGAGCAGTACTTC.

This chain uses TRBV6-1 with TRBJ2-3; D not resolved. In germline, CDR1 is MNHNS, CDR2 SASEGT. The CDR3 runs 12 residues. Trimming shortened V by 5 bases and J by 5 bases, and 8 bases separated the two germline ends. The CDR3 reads CASSQERDTQYF. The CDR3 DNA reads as TGTGCCAGCAGTCAAGAGAGAGATACGCAGTATTTT.

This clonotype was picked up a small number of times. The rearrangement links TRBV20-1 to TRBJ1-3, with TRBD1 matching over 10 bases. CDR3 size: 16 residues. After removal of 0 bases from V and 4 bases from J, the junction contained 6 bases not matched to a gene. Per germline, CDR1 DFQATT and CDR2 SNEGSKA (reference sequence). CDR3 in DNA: TGCAGTGCTAGAGATCAAGCGACAGGGGGCGGAAACACCATATATTTT. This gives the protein CSARDQATGGGNTIYF.

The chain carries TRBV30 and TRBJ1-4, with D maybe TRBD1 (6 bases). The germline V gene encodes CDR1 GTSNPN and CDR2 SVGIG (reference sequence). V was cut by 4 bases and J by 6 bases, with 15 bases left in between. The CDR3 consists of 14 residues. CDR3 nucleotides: TGTGCCTGGAACGGGGGCCGCGCCCATGAAAAACTGTTTTTT. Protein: CAWNGGRAHEKLFF.

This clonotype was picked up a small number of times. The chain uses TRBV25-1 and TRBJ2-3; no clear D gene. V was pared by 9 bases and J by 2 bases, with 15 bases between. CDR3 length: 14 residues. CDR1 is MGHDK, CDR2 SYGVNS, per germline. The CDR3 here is CASSTDSNTDTQYF. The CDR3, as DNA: TGTGCCAGTTCAACTGACTCAAACACAGATACGCAGTATTTT.

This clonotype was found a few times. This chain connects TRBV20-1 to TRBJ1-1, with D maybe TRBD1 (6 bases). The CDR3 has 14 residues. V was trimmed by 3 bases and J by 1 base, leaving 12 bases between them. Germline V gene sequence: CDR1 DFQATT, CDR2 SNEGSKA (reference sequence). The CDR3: CSARGGAENTEAFF. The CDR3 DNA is TGCAGTGCTAGGGGGGGGGCAGAGAACACTGAAGCTTTCTTT.

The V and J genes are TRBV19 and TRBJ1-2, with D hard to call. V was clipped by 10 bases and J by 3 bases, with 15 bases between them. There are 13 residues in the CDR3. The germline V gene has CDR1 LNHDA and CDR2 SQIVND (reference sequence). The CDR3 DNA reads TGTGCCACCCAACCTGATGATCACTATGGCTACACCTTC. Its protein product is CATQPDDHYGYTF.

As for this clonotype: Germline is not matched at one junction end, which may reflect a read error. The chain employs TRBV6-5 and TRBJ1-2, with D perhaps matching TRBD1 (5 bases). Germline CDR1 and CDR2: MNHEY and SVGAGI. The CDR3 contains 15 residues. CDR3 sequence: CATSYSKQPEGGYTF. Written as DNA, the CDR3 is TGTGCCACCAGTTACTCGAAACAGCCCGAGGGGGGCTACACCTTC.

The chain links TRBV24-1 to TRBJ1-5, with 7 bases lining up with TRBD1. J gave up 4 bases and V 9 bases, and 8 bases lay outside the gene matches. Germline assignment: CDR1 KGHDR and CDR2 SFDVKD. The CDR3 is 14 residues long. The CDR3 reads CATEPGQFNQPQHF. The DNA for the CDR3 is TGTGCCACCGAGCCGGGACAGTTTAATCAGCCCCAGCATTTT.

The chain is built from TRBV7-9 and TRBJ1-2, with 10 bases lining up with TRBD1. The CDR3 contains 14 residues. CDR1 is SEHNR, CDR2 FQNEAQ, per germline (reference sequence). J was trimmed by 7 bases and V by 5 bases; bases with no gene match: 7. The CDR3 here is CASSRTGGSVGYTF. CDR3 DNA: TGTGCCAGCAGCCGGACAGGGGGGTCGGTTGGCTACACCTTC.

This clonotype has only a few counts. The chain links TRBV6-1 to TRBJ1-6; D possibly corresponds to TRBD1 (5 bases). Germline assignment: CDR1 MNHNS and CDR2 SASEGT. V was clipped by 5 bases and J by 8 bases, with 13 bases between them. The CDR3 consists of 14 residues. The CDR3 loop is CASSLPGRYSPLHF. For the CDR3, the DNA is TGTGCCAGCAGTCTTCCGGGGCGGTATTCACCCCTCCACTTT.

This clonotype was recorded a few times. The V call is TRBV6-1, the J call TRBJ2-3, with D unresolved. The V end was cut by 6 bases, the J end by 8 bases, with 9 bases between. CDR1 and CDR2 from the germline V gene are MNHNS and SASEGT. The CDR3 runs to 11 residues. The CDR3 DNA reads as TGTGCCAGCAGACAAGAAGGTACGCAGTATTTT. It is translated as CASRQEGTQYF.

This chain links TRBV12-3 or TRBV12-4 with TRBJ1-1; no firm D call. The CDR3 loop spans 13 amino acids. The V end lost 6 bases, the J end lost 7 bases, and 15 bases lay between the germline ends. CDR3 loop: CASRESYSGEAFF. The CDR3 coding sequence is TGTGCCAGCAGGGAGAGTTATTCCGGTGAAGCTTTCTTT.

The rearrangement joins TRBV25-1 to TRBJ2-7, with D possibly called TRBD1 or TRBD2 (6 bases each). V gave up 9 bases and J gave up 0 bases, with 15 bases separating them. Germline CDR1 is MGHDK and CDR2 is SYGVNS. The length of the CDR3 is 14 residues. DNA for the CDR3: TGTGCCAGTCAGGTAGGGGGGTCCTCCTACGAGCAGTACTTC. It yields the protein CASQVGGSSYEQYF.

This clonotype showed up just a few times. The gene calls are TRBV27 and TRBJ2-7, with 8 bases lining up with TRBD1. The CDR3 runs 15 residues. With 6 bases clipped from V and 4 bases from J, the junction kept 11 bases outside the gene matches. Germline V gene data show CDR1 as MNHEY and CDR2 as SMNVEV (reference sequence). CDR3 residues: CASRSIHRGAYEQYF. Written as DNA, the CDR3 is TGTGCCAGCAGATCCATTCACAGGGGGGCGTACGAGCAGTACTTC.

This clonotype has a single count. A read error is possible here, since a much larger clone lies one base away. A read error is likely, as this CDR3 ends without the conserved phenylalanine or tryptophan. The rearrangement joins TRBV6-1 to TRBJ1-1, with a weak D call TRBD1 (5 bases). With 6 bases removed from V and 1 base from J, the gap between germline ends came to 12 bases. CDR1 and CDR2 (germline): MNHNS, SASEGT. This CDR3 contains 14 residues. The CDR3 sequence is CASSSGRKNTEAFL. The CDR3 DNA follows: TGTGCCAGCAGCTCGGGACGGAAGAACACTGAAGCTTTCTTA.